Shown below are 25 T cell receptor beta chains from a single sample sequenced in a study of radiotherapy plus CTLA-4 blockade in lung cancer. TCRdb's table, derived via immunoSEQ multiplex PCR, lists solely in-frame clones and lacks some. Counted here are approximately 80,000 clones, 70% to 85% occurring once; the ten biggest clones make up 9.5% to 10%. This sample comprised peripheral blood, obtained from a patient treated with radiotherapy plus ipilimumab. The receptors stem from a human donor with non-small cell lung cancer whose response to radiotherapy plus ipilimumab could not be evaluated.

J is TRBJ2-2 and V is TRBV7-3, with D perhaps TRBD2 (5 bases). The germline V and J ends were trimmed by 7 bases and 0 bases, with 18 bases remaining between them. Germline CDR1 and CDR2: SGHTA and FQGTGA. CDR3 length equals 17 residues. CDR3 bases: TGTGCCAGCAAGGAAAACCGAGGGCAGCCGAACACCGGGGAGCTGTTTTTT. Its protein product is CASKENRGQPNTGELFF.

The gene calls are TRBV5-1 and TRBJ2-3; 7 bases are shared with TRBD1. Germline lookup yields CDR1 SGHRS and CDR2 YFSETQ. The CDR3 contains 16 residues. Unmatched junction bases numbered 7, after V lost 0 bases and J lost 3 bases. The CDR3 DNA follows: TGCGCCAGCAGCTTGGCCGCGACAGGGATTACAGATACGCAGTATTTT. Translation: CASSLAATGITDTQYF.

The rearrangement links TRBV18 to TRBJ1-1; tentatively, D is TRBD1 (6 bases). The V and J ends lost 5 bases and 1 base respectively, with 11 bases between them. The CDR3 loop spans 14 amino acids. Per the germline V gene, CDR1 is KGHSH and CDR2 is LQKENI. The CDR3 DNA reads as TGTGCCAGCTCAGCCCGACAGGAGAACACTGAAGCTTTCTTT. Translated: CASSARQENTEAFF.

The chain has TRBV5-6 and TRBJ2-5; maybe TRBD2 (5 bases). This CDR3 comprises 15 residues. V lost 4 bases and J 5 bases, leaving 18 bases between the germline ends. Germline loops: CDR1 SGHDT, CDR2 YYEEEE. CDR3 nucleotide sequence: TGTGCCAGCAGCCCACAGAGGGCGGTAGGGGAGACCCAGTACTTC. It specifies CASSPQRAVGETQYF.

This chain connects TRBV7-8 to TRBJ2-2, with D maybe TRBD1 (6 bases). CDR3 length: 16 amino acids. V was cut by 5 bases and J by 4 bases, with 17 bases left in between. CDR1 is SGHVS and CDR2 is FQNEAQ in the germline V gene. The CDR3 loop is CASSTLTGRSTGELFF. For the CDR3, the DNA is TGTGCCAGCAGCACGCTCACAGGGAGAAGCACCGGGGAGCTGTTTTTT.

This chain uses TRBV2 with TRBJ2-4; TRBD2 matches 14 bases. V lost 6 bases, J lost 13 bases, and 5 bases stayed unmatched. CDR1 SNHLY and CDR2 FYNNEI come from the germline V gene. The CDR3 runs to 13 residues. The CDR3 nucleotides are TGTGCCAGCAGGACGGGACTAGCGGGAGCCCAGTACTTC. Its translation: CASRTGLAGAQYF.

The V call is TRBV21-1, the J call TRBJ2-1; the D call TRBD1 from the table was never checked on the DNA. TRBV21-1 is classified as a pseudogene. The CDR3 contains 16 residues. CDR3 nucleotide sequence: TGTGCCAGCAGCAAAATTGACAGGAGCTCCTACAATGAGCAGTTCTTC. Its translation is CASSKIDRSSYNEQFF.

This clone showed up just a few times. V usage is TRBV5-1 and J usage is TRBJ1-1; 7 bases are a match to TRBD1. V was pared by 4 bases and J by 3 bases, with 6 bases of the junction left unmatched. From germline, CDR1 is SGHRS and CDR2 YFSETQ. This CDR3 region has 14 residues. DNA of the CDR3: TGCGCCAGCAGCGGGGGACAGACCTACACTGAAGCTTTCTTT. It yields the protein CASSGGQTYTEAFF.

The rearrangement links TRBV18 to TRBJ1-2; TRBD1 matches at 8 bases. Per germline, CDR1 KGHSH and CDR2 LQKENI. V lost 0 bases to trimming and J lost 4 bases; unmatched junction nucleotides: 7. This CDR3 spans 16 amino acids. DNA of the CDR3: TGTGCCAGCTCACCACCGGGGACAGGACGCAGCTATGGCTACACCTTC. It specifies CASSPPGTGRSYGYTF.

The V and J genes are TRBV29-1 and TRBJ2-1; 9 nucleotides align to TRBD2. This CDR3 is 14 amino acids long. Unmatched junction bases numbered 7, after V lost 6 bases and J lost 4 bases. CDR1 and CDR2 from the germline V gene are SQVTM and ANQGSEA. CDR3 protein: CSVKVSGRYNEQFF. DNA of the CDR3: TGCAGCGTGAAGGTCAGCGGGAGGTACAATGAGCAGTTCTTC.

The V call is TRBV5-1, the J call TRBJ2-1; D is possibly TRBD2 (5 bases). Germline V gene data show CDR1 as SGHRS and CDR2 as YFSETQ. Between the trimmed V and J ends, which lost 0 bases and 11 bases, there was a span of 12 bases. The length of the CDR3 is 13 residues. CDR3 residues: CASSLVPGYKQFF. Written as DNA, the CDR3 is TGCGCCAGCAGCTTGGTTCCGGGGTACAAGCAGTTCTTC. Full variable domain (missing parts from reference TRBV5-1 and TRBJ2-1): KAGVTQTPRYLIKTRGQQVTLSCSPISGHRSVSWYQQTPGQGLQFLFEYFSETQRNKGNFPGRFSGRQFSNSRSEMNVSTLELGDSALYLCASSLVPGYKQFFGPGTRLTVL.

This chain joins TRBV13 and TRBJ2-4, with 7 bases that match TRBD1. The junction had 6 bases not matched to a gene; V was cut back by 6 bases and J by 1 base. The germline V gene encodes CDR1 PRHDT and CDR2 FYEKMQ (reference sequence). The CDR3 extends over 15 amino acids. The CDR3 region has the DNA TGTGCCAGCAGTCTCCGACAGGGTGCCAAAAACATTCAGTACTTC. This codes for CASSLRQGAKNIQYF.

The chain uses TRBV5-1 and TRBJ1-5; TRBD1 is a possible D gene (5 bases). Per the germline V gene, CDR1 is SGHRS and CDR2 is YFSETQ. V lost 0 bases and J 0 bases, leaving 7 bases between the germline ends. The CDR3 runs to 15 residues. CDR3 nucleotides: TGCGCCAGCAGCTTGGCAGGGTATAGCAATCAGCCCCAGCATTTT. It codes for CASSLAGYSNQPQHF.

The CDR3 DNA reads TGTGCCAGCATTGAGACAGGGTTAACCCAGTACTTC. Translation: CASIETGLTQYF. This chain connects TRBV2 to TRBJ2-5; 7 nucleotides agree with TRBD1. J gave up 8 bases and V 7 bases, and 7 bases lay outside the gene matches. Germline V gives CDR1 SNHLY, CDR2 FYNNEI. This CDR3 comprises 12 residues.

This clone was counted only a few times. The V call is TRBV19, the J call TRBJ1-5, with D possibly TRBD1 on 5 matching bases. The V gene's germline CDR1 is LNHDA and CDR2 SQIVND (reference sequence). The CDR3 is made up of 12 amino acids. Deletions cut 7 bases from V and 2 bases from J, with 6 bases between. Here the CDR3 reads CASKQGNQPQHF. The CDR3 bases are TGTGCCAGTAAACAGGGCAATCAGCCCCAGCATTTT.

This clone occurred once. The chain joins TRBV5-1 to TRBJ2-3; 8 bases are shared with TRBD1. This CDR3 comprises 16 residues. The J segment lost 3 bases and the V segment lost 0 bases, leaving 6 bases of the junction unmatched. CDR1 and CDR2 (germline): SGHRS, YFSETQ. The CDR3 loop reads CASSLAAGGRTDTQYF. CDR3 sequence (DNA): TGCGCCAGCAGCTTGGCCGCAGGGGGCAGGACAGATACGCAGTATTTT.

CDR3 in DNA: TGTGCCAGCAGTGAAACGGGCGGGAGGTCATACGAGCAGTACTTC. Residues: CASSETGGRSYEQYF. The genes are TRBV25-1 and TRBJ2-7, with 8 bases matching TRBD2. The CDR3 has 15 amino acids. V shed 2 bases and J 4 bases; nucleotides not matched to a gene: 7. Germline V lookup: CDR1 MGHDK, CDR2 SYGVNS.

V and J are TRBV30 and TRBJ2-1; 7 nucleotides match TRBD1. The CDR3 covers 12 residues. J was trimmed by 8 bases and V by 2 bases; bases with no gene match: 3. CDR1 is GTSNPN, CDR2 SVGIG, per germline (reference sequence). The CDR3 DNA sequence: TGTGCCTGGAGTCATCAGGGGGATGAGCAGTTCTTC. Translated: CAWSHQGDEQFF.

The J gene is TRBJ2-7, the V gene TRBV6-1; no definite D call. V was cut by 7 bases and J by 3 bases, with 16 bases left in between. Germline CDR1 is MNHNS and CDR2 is SASEGT. The CDR3 length is 14 residues. This CDR3 reads CASKIVRDFYEQYF. The CDR3 nucleotides read TGTGCCAGCAAAATAGTCAGAGACTTCTACGAGCAGTACTTC.

This CDR3 is CASSPIRGFGYGYTF. The CDR3 nucleotides read TGTGCCAGCAGCCCTATCAGGGGATTCGGCTATGGCTACACCTTC. The V gene is TRBV27, the J gene TRBJ1-2, with D perhaps TRBD1 (6 bases). CDR1 and CDR2 from the germline V gene are MNHEY and SMNVEV (reference sequence). V gave up 6 bases and J gave up 4 bases, with 18 bases separating them. CDR3 length: 15 amino acids.

This chain links TRBV6-5 with TRBJ1-1; TRBD1 matches 9 bases. The CDR3 spans 14 residues. The germline V gene encodes CDR1 MNHEY and CDR2 SVGAGI. The V gene end was trimmed by 6 bases and the J gene end by 4 bases; junction bases not matched to a gene: 6. The CDR3 nucleotides are TGTGCCAGCAGCCGACAGGGGGTGAGCACTGAAGCTTTCTTT. Amino acids: CASSRQGVSTEAFF.

The V and J genes are TRBV10-3 and TRBJ2-7; 12 bases agree with TRBD2. The CDR3 length is 15 residues. Germline V gives CDR1 ENHRY, CDR2 SYGVKD. The V segment lost 2 bases and the J segment 2 bases; nucleotides outside the gene matches: 1. CDR3 sequence (DNA): TGTGCCATCAGTGAGACTAGCGGGGGGCCCTACGAGCAGTACTTC. Translated: CAISETSGGPYEQYF.

This chain uses TRBV2 with TRBJ2-5, with TRBD2 matching 7 bases. This CDR3 has 15 amino acids. V dropped 4 bases and J dropped 5; count of bases not matched to a gene: 10. Germline V lookup: CDR1 SNHLY, CDR2 FYNNEI. CDR3 in amino acids: CASSVAARGGETQYF. DNA for the CDR3: TGTGCCAGCAGTGTTGCGGCTAGGGGAGGGGAGACCCAGTACTTC.

The chain joins TRBV6-1 to TRBJ2-3; 8 bases fit TRBD1. Germline-derived CDR1 and CDR2 are MNHNS and SASEGT. The length of the CDR3 is 13 residues. The ends lost 10 bases at V and 1 base at J; junction bases unmatched: 4. The CDR3, as DNA: TGTGCCACGCGGGACAGGCGCACAGATACGCAGTATTTT. Translation gives CATRDRRTDTQYF.

V and J are TRBV10-3 and TRBJ2-2; maybe TRBD2 (6 bases). Germline CDR1 is ENHRY and CDR2 is SYGVKD. V lost 0 bases to trimming and J lost 6 bases, with 17 bases between them. This CDR3 is built from 17 residues. Here the CDR3 DNA reads TGTGCCATCAGTGAGTCTGTGCGGGGACCGGGGGCCGGGGAGCTGTTTTTT. Translating gives CAISESVRGPGAGELFF.